This T cell receptor beta chain comes out of a study of graft-versus-host responses after intestinal transplantation. V was clipped by 5 bases and J by 0 bases; unmatched bases: 1. Germline assignment: CDR1 SGDLS and CDR2 YYNGEE. This CDR3 is built from 14 residues. Here immunoSEQ multiplex PCR was the method, and the copy in TCRdb shows in-frame clones only, minus some. The repertoire consists of about 130,000 clones, with approximately 92% occurring once and the leading ten covering roughly 0.16%. Comment on this clone: The antigen is undetermined.

The sequencing used unstimulated CD4+ T cells sorted from spleen or lymph node cells, collected before intestinal transplant. This TCR came from a human donor who received an intestinal transplant. The chain uses TRBV9 and TRBJ2-2; 7 nucleotides match TRBD2. CDR3 nucleotide sequence: TGTGCCAGCAGAGCGGGGCCGAACACCGGGGAGCTGTTTTTT. Its translation is CASRAGPNTGELFF.